The rows below give T cell receptor beta chains drawn from one sample of a study of shared clonotypes between healthy human individuals. The method was immunoSEQ multiplex PCR; TCRdb's version includes in-frame clones alone and lacks a portion of them. The data show under 300,000 clones, 60% to 80% seen once. Sequenced material: memory CD4+ T cells sorted from blood. The receptors stem from a man in his thirties or forties in good health. The conserved cysteine and the conserved F or W are not part of the CDR3 here.

j_call	v_call	cdr3_aa
TRBJ2-1	TRBV18	ASSLGGLADSYNEQF
TRBJ2-5	TRBV21-1	AIPRGTAPETQY
TRBJ2-3	TRBV18	ASSPDGTQY
TRBJ1-5	TRBV25-1	ASSEATNGQSNQPQH
TRBJ2-1	TRBV11-2	ASSLGGSYNEQF
TRBJ2-4	TRBV19	ASSPGQGAKNIQY
TRBJ2-2	TRBV7-7	ASSVTRAGELF
TRBJ2-6	TRBV7-3	ASSVQNSGANVLT
TRBJ1-1	TRBV6-1	ATKGNTEAF
TRBJ2-1	TRBV5-8	ASSHTRTSGSYNEQF
TRBJ2-5	TRBV5-4	ASSPGLAERETQY
TRBJ2-7	TRBV6-4	ASSALLGGYPYEQY
TRBJ1-3	TRBV11-2	ASSLPALGPGNTIY
TRBJ2-7	TRBV5-1	ASSYQRETYEQY
TRBJ2-1	TRBV5-4	ASSLELSSYNEQF
TRBJ2-2	TRBV27	ASSSEARTGELF
TRBJ2-7	TRBV7-3	ASSFSTTSYEQY
TRBJ2-7	TRBV7-6	ASSSLAVGEQY
TRBJ2-1	TRBV29-1	SVGGRGASNEQF
TRBJ2-3	TRBV5-1	ASSLASGLGDTQY
TRBJ2-3	TRBV7-2	ASSPKREGPTDTQY
TRBJ2-5	TRBV11-2	ASSLVGGETQY
TRBJ2-2	TRBV11-2	ASSLTGGSGELF
TRBJ2-7	TRBV5-1	ASSLALAASYEQY
TRBJ1-1	TRBV9	ASSVDNGNMNTEAF
TRBJ2-1	TRBV5-1	ASSLGQGSYEQF
TRBJ1-1	TRBV10-2	ASSSSQGNTEAF
TRBJ2-3	TRBV29-1	SVDLAGVADTQY